This TCR beta chain derives from a study of blood T cell repertoires in COVID-19. The CDR3 totals 12 residues. The germline V and J ends were trimmed by 5 bases and 5 bases, with 6 bases remaining between them. The V gene's germline CDR1 is WNHNN and CDR2 SYGVQD (reference sequence). Authors' processing steps: Amplified reference gene primers provided the basis for estimating nucleated cell counts. The repertoire was sequenced with immunoSEQ multiplex PCR; TCRdb's copy has only in-frame clones and lacks some. The V and J calls and the clone size are those of that table, but D and trimming were determined from the DNA. The table records 100,000 to 150,000 clones, 70% to 90% of them present only once.

This receptor was obtained from a woman in her forties or fifties with acute or convalescent COVID-19. The V and J genes are TRBV10-1 and TRBJ1-4; D unclear. Sequenced material: peripheral blood. This chain's CDR3 is CASSSGNEKLFF. The CDR3 DNA sequence: TGCGCCAGCAGTTCGGGGAATGAAAAACTGTTTTTT.